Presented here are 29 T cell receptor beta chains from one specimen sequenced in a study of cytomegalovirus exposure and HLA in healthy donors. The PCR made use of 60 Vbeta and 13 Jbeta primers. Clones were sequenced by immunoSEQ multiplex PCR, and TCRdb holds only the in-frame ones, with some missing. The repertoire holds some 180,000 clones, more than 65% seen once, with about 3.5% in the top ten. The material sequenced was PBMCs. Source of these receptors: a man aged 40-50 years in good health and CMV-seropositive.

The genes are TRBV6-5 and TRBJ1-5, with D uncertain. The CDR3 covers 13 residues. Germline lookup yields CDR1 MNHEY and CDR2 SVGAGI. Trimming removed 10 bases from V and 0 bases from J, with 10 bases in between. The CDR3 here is CATGRSSNQPQHF. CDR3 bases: TGTGCCACAGGAAGATCTAGCAATCAGCCCCAGCATTTT.

CDR3 sequence reads: CASSHGGGGFTDTQYF. For the CDR3, the DNA is TGTGCCAGCAGCCATGGCGGCGGGGGGTTCACAGATACGCAGTATTTT. The chain recombines TRBV14 with TRBJ2-3; 8 bases line up with TRBD2. CDR1 and CDR2 from the germline V gene are SGHDN and FVKESK. CDR3 length: 16 amino acids. V trimming: 3 bases; J trimming: 2 bases; junction bases outside the gene matches: 7.

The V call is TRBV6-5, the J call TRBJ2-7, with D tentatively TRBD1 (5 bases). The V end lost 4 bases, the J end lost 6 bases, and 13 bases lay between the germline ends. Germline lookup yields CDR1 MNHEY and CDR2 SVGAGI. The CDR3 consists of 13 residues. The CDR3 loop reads CASSSRTPREQYF. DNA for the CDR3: TGTGCCAGCAGTTCGCGGACACCCCGCGAGCAGTACTTC.

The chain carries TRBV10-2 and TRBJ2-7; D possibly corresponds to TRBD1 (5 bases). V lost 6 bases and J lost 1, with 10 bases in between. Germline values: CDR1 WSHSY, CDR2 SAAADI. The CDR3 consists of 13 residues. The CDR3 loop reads CASSQGFSYEQYF. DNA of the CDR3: TGCGCCAGCAGCCAGGGTTTTTCCTACGAGCAGTACTTC.

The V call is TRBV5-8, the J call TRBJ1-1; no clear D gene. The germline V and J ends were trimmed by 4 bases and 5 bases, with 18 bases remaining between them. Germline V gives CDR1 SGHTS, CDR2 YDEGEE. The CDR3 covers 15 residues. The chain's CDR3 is CASSTSTHAKTEAFF. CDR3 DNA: TGTGCCAGCAGCACGTCGACTCATGCGAAGACTGAAGCTTTCTTT. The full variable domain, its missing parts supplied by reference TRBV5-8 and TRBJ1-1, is EAGVTQSPTHLIKTRGQQATLRCSPISGHTSVYWYQQALGLGLQFLLWYDEGEERNRGNFPPRFSGRQFPNYSSELNVNALELEDSALYLCASSTSTHAKTEAFFGQGTRLTVV.

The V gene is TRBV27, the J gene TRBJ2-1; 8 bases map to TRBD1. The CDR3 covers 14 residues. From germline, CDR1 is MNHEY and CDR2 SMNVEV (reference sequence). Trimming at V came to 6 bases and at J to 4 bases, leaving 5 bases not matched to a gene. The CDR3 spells CASSLDREYNEQFF. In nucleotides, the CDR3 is TGTGCCAGCAGCCTGGACAGGGAGTACAATGAGCAGTTCTTC.

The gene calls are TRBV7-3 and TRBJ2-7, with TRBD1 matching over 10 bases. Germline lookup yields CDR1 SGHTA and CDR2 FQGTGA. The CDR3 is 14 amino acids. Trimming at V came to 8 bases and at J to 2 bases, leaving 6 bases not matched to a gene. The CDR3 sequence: CASARTGGAYEQYF. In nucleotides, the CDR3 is TGTGCCAGCGCGAGGACAGGGGGGGCCTACGAGCAGTACTTC.

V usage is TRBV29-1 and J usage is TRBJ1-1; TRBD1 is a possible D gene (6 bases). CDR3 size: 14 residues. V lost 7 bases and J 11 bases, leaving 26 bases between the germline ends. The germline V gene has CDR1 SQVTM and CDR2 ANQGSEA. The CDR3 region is CSALSGTKGEVAFF. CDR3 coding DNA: TGCAGCGCCCTCTCCGGGACAAAAGGCGAAGTGGCTTTCTTT.

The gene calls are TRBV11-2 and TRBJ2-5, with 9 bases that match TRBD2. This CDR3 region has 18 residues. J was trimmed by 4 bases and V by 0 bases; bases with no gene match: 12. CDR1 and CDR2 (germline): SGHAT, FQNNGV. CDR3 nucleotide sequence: TGTGCCAGCAGCTTAGATGGGTTAGCGGGGGTTATCGGAGAGACCCAGTACTTC. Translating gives CASSLDGLAGVIGETQYF.

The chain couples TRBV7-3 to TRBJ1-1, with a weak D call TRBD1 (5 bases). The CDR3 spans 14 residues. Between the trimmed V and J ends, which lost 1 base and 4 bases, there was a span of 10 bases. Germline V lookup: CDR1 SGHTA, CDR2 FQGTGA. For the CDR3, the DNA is TGTGCCAGCAGCTTAAGGGCGGGGGGCACTGAAGCTTTCTTT. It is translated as CASSLRAGGTEAFF.

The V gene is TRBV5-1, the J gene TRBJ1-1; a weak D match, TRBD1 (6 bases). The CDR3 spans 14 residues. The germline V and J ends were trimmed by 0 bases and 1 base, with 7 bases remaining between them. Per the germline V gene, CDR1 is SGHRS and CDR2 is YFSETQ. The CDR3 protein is CASSLADRNTEAFF. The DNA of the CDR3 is TGCGCCAGCAGCTTGGCGGACAGGAACACTGAAGCTTTCTTT.

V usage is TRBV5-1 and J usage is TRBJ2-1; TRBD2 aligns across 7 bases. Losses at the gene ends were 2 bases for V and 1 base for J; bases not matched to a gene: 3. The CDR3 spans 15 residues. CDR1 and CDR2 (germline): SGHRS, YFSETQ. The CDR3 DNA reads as TGCGCCAGCAGCTTAGCGGGGCAATCCTACAATGAGCAGTTCTTC. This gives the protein CASSLAGQSYNEQFF.

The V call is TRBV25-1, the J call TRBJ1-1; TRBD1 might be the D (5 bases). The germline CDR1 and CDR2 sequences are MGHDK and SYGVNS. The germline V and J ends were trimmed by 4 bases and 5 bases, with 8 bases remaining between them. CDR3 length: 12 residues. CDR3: CASSGGGTEAFF. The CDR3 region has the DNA TGTGCCAGCAGTGGGGGGGGAACTGAAGCTTTCTTT.

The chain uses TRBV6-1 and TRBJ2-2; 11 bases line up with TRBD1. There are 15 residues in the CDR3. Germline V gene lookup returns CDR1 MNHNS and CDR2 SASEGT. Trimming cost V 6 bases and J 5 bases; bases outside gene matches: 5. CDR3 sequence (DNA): TGTGCCAGCAGGCGGGACAGGGGGTGGACCGGGGAGCTGTTTTTT. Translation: CASRRDRGWTGELFF.

The CDR3 here is CSVPGRPPDTQYF. In DNA, the CDR3 is TGCAGCGTTCCAGGGAGGCCCCCAGATACGCAGTATTTT. The chain employs TRBV29-1 and TRBJ2-3; maybe TRBD2 (6 bases). CDR1 is SQVTM and CDR2 is ANQGSEA in the germline V gene. The V gene lost 5 bases and the J gene lost 4 bases, with 13 bases spanning the gap. This CDR3 has 13 residues.

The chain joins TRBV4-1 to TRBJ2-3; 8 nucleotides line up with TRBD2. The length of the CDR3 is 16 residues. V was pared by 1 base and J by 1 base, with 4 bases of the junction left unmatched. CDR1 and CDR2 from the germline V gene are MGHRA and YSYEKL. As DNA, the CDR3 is TGCGCCAGCAGCCAAGGATGGGGACTAGGCACAGATACGCAGTATTTT. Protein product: CASSQGWGLGTDTQYF.

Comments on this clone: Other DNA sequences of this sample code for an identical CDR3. The CDR3 nucleotides are TGTGCCAGCAGCGACGGGGACGGGGGGGGGACCCAGTACTTC. This gives the protein CASSDGDGGGTQYF. This chain uses TRBV7-9 with TRBJ2-5; 8 bases align to TRBD2. The CDR3 length is 14 residues. Germline CDR1 is SEHNR and CDR2 is FQNEAQ (reference sequence). With 5 bases clipped from V and 7 bases from J, the junction kept 9 bases outside the gene matches.

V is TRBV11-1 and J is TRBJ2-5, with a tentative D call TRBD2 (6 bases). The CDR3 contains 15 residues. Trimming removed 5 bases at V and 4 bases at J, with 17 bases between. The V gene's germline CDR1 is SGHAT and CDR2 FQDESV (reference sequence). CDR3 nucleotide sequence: TGTGCCAGCAGCCCCCGACTAGGAGCGAGAGAGACCCAGTACTTC. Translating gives CASSPRLGARETQYF. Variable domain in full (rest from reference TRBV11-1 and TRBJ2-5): EAEVAQSPRYKITEKSQAVAFWCDPISGHATLYWYRQILGQGPELLVQFQDESVVDDSQLPKDRFSAERLKGVDSTLKIQPAELGDSAMYLCASSPRLGARETQYFGPGTRLLVL.

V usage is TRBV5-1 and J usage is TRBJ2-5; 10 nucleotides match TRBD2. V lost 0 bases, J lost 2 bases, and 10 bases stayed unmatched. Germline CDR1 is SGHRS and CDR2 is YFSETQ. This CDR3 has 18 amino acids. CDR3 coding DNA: TGCGCCAGCAGCTTGGCCTTAGCGGGGGGCCTTTCTCAAGAGACCCAGTACTTC. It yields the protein CASSLALAGGLSQETQYF. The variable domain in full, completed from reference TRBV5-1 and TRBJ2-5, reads KAGVTQTPRYLIKTRGQQVTLSCSPISGHRSVSWYQQTPGQGLQFLFEYFSETQRNKGNFPGRFSGRQFSNSRSEMNVSTLELGDSALYLCASSLALAGGLSQETQYFGPGTRLLVL.

The CDR3 region is CASSLSLAGAMGGEQYF. CDR3 DNA: TGTGCCAGCAGTTTATCCCTAGCGGGAGCCATGGGAGGAGAGCAGTACTTC. The rearrangement joins TRBV28 to TRBJ2-7, with 10 bases identical to TRBD2. V shed 1 base and J 7 bases; nucleotides not matched to a gene: 13. This CDR3 is built from 17 residues. Germline values: CDR1 MDHEN, CDR2 SYDVKM.

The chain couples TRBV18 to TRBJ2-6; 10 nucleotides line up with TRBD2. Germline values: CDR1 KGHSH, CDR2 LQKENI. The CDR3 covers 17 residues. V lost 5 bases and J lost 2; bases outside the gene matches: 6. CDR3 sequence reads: CASSRASGSPGANVLTF. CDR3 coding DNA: TGTGCCAGCTCAAGGGCTAGCGGGAGCCCTGGGGCCAACGTCCTGACTTTC. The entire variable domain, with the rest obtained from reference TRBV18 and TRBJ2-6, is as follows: NAGVMQNPRHLVRRRGQEARLRCSPMKGHSHVYWYRQLPEEGLKFMVYLQKENIIDESGMPKERFSAEFPKEGPSILRIQQVVRGDSAAYFCASSRASGSPGANVLTFGAGSRLTVL.

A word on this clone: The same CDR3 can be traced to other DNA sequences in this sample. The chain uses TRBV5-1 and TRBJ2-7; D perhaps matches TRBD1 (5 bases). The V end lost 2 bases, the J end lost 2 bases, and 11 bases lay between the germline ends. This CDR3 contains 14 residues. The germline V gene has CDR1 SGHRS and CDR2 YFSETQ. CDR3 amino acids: CASSLGQGPYEQYF. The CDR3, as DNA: TGCGCCAGCAGCTTAGGGCAGGGCCCCTACGAGCAGTACTTC. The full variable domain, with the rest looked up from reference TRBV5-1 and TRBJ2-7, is KAGVTQTPRYLIKTRGQQVTLSCSPISGHRSVSWYQQTPGQGLQFLFEYFSETQRNKGNFPGRFSGRQFSNSRSEMNVSTLELGDSALYLCASSLGQGPYEQYFGPGTRLTVT.

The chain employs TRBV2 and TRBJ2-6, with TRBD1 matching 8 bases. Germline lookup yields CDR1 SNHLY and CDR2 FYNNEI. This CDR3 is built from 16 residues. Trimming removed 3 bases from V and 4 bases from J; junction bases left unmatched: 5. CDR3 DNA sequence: TGTGCCAGCAGTGATGCAGGGGGCACCGGGGCCAACGTCCTGACTTTC. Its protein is CASSDAGGTGANVLTF.

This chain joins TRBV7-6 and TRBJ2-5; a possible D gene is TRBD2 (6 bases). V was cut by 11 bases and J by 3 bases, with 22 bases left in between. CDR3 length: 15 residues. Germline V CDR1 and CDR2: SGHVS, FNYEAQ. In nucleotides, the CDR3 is TGTGCCGGTTCTTTAGGGGCGGGGCTGGAAGAGACCCAGTACTTC. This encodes CAGSLGAGLEETQYF. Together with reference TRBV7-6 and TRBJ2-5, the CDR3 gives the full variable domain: GAGVSQSPRYKVTKRGQDVALRCDPISGHVSLYWYRQALGQGPEFLTYFNYEAQQDKSGLPNDRFSAERPEGSISTLTIQRTEQRDSAMYRCAGSLGAGLEETQYFGPGTRLLVL.

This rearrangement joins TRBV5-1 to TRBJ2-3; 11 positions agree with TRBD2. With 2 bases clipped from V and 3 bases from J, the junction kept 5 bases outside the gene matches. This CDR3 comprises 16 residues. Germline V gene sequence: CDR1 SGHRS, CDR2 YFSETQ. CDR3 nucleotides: TGCGCCAGCAGCTTAACTAGCGGGAGTGGGACAGATACGCAGTATTTT. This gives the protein CASSLTSGSGTDTQYF.

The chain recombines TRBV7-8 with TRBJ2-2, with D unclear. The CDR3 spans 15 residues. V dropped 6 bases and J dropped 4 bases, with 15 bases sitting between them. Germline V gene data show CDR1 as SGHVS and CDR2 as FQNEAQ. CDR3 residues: CASSLVGSGTGELFF. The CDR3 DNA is TGTGCCAGCAGTCTAGTCGGGTCGGGCACCGGGGAGCTGTTTTTT.

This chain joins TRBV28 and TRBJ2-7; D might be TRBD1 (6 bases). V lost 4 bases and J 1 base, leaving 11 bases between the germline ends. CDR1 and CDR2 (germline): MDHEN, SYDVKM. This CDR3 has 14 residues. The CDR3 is CASSSDSKSYEQYF. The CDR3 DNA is TGTGCCAGCAGTTCGGACAGCAAGTCCTACGAGCAGTACTTC.

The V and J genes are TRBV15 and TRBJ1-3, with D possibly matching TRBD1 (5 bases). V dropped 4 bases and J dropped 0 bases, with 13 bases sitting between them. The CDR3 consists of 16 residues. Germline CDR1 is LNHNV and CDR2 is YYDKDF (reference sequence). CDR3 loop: CATSTDRLGSGNTIYF. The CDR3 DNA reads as TGTGCCACCAGCACTGACAGACTTGGCTCTGGAAACACCATATATTTT.

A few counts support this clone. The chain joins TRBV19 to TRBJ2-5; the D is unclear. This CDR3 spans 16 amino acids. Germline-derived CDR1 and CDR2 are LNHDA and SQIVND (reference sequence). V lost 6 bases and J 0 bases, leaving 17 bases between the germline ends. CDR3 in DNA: TGTGCCAGTAGCCGCTCGTCGGGTCAGTACCAAGAGACCCAGTACTTC. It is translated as CASSRSSGQYQETQYF.